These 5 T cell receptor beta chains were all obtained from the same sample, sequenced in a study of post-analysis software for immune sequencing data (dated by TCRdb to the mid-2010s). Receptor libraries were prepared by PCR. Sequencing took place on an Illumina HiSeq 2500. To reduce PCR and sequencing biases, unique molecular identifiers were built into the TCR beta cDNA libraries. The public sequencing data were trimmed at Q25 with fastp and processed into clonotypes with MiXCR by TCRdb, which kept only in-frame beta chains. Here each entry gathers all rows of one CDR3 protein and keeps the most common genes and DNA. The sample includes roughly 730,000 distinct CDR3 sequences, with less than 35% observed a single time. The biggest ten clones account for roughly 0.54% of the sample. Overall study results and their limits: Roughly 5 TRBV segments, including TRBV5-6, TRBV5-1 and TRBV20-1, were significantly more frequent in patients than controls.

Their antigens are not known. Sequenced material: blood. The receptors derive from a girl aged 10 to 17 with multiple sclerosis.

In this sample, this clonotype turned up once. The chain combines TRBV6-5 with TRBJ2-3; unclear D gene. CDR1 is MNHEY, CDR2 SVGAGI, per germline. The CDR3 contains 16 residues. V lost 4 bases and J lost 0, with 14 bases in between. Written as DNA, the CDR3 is TGTGCCAGCAGTTGGTCGACTCCAGATAGCACAGATACGCAGTATTTT. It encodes CASSWSTPDSTDTQYF.

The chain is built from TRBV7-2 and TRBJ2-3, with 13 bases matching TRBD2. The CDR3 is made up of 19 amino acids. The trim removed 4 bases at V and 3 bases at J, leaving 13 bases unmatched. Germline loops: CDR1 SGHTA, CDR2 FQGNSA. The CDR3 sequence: CASSSVGRTSGSGTDTQYF. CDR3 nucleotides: TGTGCCAGCAGCTCCGTAGGACGGACTAGCGGGAGCGGAACAGATACGCAGTATTTT.

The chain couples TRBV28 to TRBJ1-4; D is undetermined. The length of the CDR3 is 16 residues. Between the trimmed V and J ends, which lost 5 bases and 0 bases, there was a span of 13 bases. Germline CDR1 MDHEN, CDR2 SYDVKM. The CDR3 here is CASSPDIGATNEKLFF. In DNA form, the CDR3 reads TGTGCCAGCAGTCCTGACATTGGCGCAACTAATGAAAAACTGTTTTTT.

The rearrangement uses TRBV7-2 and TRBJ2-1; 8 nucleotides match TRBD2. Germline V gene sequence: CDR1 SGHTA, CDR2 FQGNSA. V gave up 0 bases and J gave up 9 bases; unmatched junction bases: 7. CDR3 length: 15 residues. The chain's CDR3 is CASSLASGGQGEQFF. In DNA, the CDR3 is TGTGCCAGCAGCTTAGCCAGCGGGGGTCAAGGTGAGCAGTTCTTC.

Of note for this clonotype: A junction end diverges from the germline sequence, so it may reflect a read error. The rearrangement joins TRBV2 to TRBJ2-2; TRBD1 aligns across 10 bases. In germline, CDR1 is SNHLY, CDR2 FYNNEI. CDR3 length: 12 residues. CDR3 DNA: TGTGCCAGCCCGAACGGGACAGGGGCGCTGTTTTTT. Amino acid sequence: CASPNGTGALFF.